The rows below give T cell receptor beta chains drawn from one sample of a study of T cells after posttransplantation cyclophosphamide. Libraries were prepared by immunoSEQ multiplex PCR; TCRdb keeps only in-frame clonotypes and omits some of them. The data show under 25,000 clones, with none appearing a single time. The material sequenced was PBMCs, taken after allogeneic stem cell transplant with posttransplant cyclophosphamide. The receptors were gathered from a male patient under 35 who received an allogeneic stem cell transplant from a related donor, was CMV-positive, and had no GVHD. Some T cells may possibly be graft donor cells. CDR3s include the opening cysteine and the closing phenylalanine or tryptophan. The order of the fields is clone size, J gene, D gene, V gene, CDR3 DNA, CDR3 protein. D genes are given only for firm matches. A clone size is listed for some rows: how often the clone was seen (once, few, many), or a class if it is expanded.

size: many
J: TRBJ1-2
D: TRBD1
V: TRBV5-1
DNA: TGCGCCAGCAAGCAGGGGGTAGAGGGCTACACCTTC
CDR3: CASKQGVEGYTF

size: many
J: TRBJ1-5
D: -
V: TRBV4-2
DNA: TGTGCCAGCAGCCAAGATCTGTCAGGCAATCAGCCCCAGCATTTT
CDR3: CASSQDLSGNQPQHF

size: many
J: TRBJ2-1
D: -
V: TRBV7-6
DNA: TGTGCCAGCAGCTTAGCGGTAGCTCAAAGCTCCTACAATGAGCAGTTCTTC
CDR3: CASSLAVAQSSYNEQFF

size: few
J: TRBJ2-5
D: -
V: TRBV25-1
DNA: TGTGCCAGCACGGCAGGGCAAGAGACCCAGTACTTC
CDR3: CASTAGQETQYF

size: many
J: TRBJ2-7
D: -
V: TRBV18
DNA: TGTGCCAGCTCACCTGAGACAATAGCCTACGAGCAGTACTTC
CDR3: CASSPETIAYEQYF

size: many
J: TRBJ2-4
D: TRBD2
V: TRBV5-6
DNA: TGTGCCAGCACGGGGGGTTGGGCCAAAAACATTCAGTACTTC
CDR3: CASTGGWAKNIQYF

size: many
J: TRBJ1-5
D: -
V: TRBV10-3
DNA: TGTGCCATCAGTGACCCCGGACAGTTCAATCAGCCCCAGCATTTT
CDR3: CAISDPGQFNQPQHF

size: many
J: TRBJ2-2
D: -
V: TRBV15
DNA: TGTGCCACCAGCAGAGATAGCGGCCCTTTTTTCGGGGAGCTGTTTTTT
CDR3: CATSRDSGPFFGELFF

size: many
J: TRBJ2-2
D: TRBD2
V: TRBV5-5
DNA: TGTGCCAGCAGTTCGAGCGGGGGCCTCACCGGGGAGCTGTTTTTT
CDR3: CASSSSGGLTGELFF

size: many
J: TRBJ1-2
D: -
V: TRBV5-4
DNA: TGTGCCAGCAGCTCTGAGGGCTATGGCTACACCTTC
CDR3: CASSSEGYGYTF

size: many
J: TRBJ2-2
D: TRBD1
V: TRBV4-3
DNA: TGCGCCAGCAGCCAAGAAGTCGACAGGGTAGCCGGGGAGCTGTTTTTT
CDR3: CASSQEVDRVAGELFF

size: many
J: TRBJ2-5
D: -
V: TRBV27
DNA: TGTGCCAGCAGTTTAGCTAGTCGGGAGACCCAGTACTTC
CDR3: CASSLASRETQYF

size: medium-sized
J: TRBJ1-1
D: -
V: TRBV5-4
DNA: TGTGCCAGCACCCCGGCCCCGGGTCTCAGTACTGAAGCTTTCTTT
CDR3: CASTPAPGLSTEAFF

size: many
J: TRBJ2-2
D: TRBD1
V: TRBV28
DNA: TGTGCCAGCACCCCTCAGGGGGCGGACACCGGGGAGCTGTTTTTT
CDR3: CASTPQGADTGELFF

size: many
J: TRBJ2-7
D: -
V: TRBV19
DNA: TGTGCCAGTAGTCTCAGTTCCTCCTACGAGCAGTACTTC
CDR3: CASSLSSSYEQYF

size: many
J: TRBJ2-5
D: -
V: TRBV7-2
DNA: TGTGCCAGCAGCTTAGAGTGGGCCGAAGAGACCCAGTACTTC
CDR3: CASSLEWAEETQYF

size: many
J: TRBJ2-1
D: TRBD2
V: TRBV28
DNA: TGTGCCAGCAGGAGCTCAGCCCAGACTAGCGGGAGGGCCACTGAGCAGTTCTTC
CDR3: CASRSSAQTSGRATEQFF

size: many
J: TRBJ1-5
D: -
V: TRBV30
DNA: TGTGCCTGGAGTGCTGACAGGAACCAGCCCCAGCATTTT
CDR3: CAWSADRNQPQHF

size: many
J: TRBJ2-1
D: TRBD2
V: TRBV2
DNA: TGTGCCAGCAGTGATCGGGGGGGGTACAATGAGCAGTTCTTC
CDR3: CASSDRGGYNEQFF

size: many
J: TRBJ2-3
D: TRBD2
V: TRBV5-1
DNA: TGCGCCAGCAGCTCGCTAGCGGGGGGGCCTGATACGCAGTATTTT
CDR3: CASSSLAGGPDTQYF

size: many
J: TRBJ2-2
D: -
V: TRBV5-4
DNA: TGTGCCAGCAGGGACTCCCCTCGGAACACCGGGGAGCTGTTTTTT
CDR3: CASRDSPRNTGELFF

size: -
J: TRBJ1-2
D: TRBD1
V: TRBV28
DNA: TGTGCCAGCGCCCCCGGGACAGGGATTGGTGGCTACACCTTC
CDR3: CASAPGTGIGGYTF

size: many
J: TRBJ2-1
D: -
V: TRBV11-2
DNA: TGTGCCAGCAGCTTAGCTCCGAACAGGGTGAAGGGCTCCTACAATGAGCAGTTCTTC
CDR3: CASSLAPNRVKGSYNEQFF

size: many
J: TRBJ2-1
D: TRBD2
V: TRBV5-1
DNA: TGCGCCAGCAGCCTGGGACTAGCGGGGCCCAATGAGCAGTTCTTC
CDR3: CASSLGLAGPNEQFF

size: many
J: TRBJ1-1
D: -
V: TRBV19
DNA: TGTGCCACCCTAGCACGGGGCACTGAAGCTTTCTTT
CDR3: CATLARGTEAFF

size: many
J: TRBJ2-7
D: -
V: TRBV28
DNA: TGTGCCAGCAGTACTGGGACTCCTGGGGTGTACGAGCAGTACTTC
CDR3: CASSTGTPGVYEQYF

size: many
J: TRBJ1-2
D: TRBD1
V: TRBV2
DNA: TGTGCCAGCAGTGTGGTCTCAGGGGGCTATGGCTACACCTTC
CDR3: CASSVVSGGYGYTF

size: many
J: TRBJ1-5
D: -
V: TRBV19
DNA: TGTGCCAGTAGTCCCACCGGCCAGGCTCAGCCCCAGCATTTT
CDR3: CASSPTGQAQPQHF

size: many
J: TRBJ2-3
D: TRBD1
V: TRBV9
DNA: TGTGCCAGCAGCCCTCGGGACAGGGGGCTTGCAGATACGCAGTATTTT
CDR3: CASSPRDRGLADTQYF

size: many
J: TRBJ2-5
D: TRBD1
V: TRBV6-5
DNA: TGTGCCAGCAGAAAGGGACAGAGGCAAGAGACCCAGTACTTC
CDR3: CASRKGQRQETQYF

size: many
J: TRBJ2-6
D: -
V: TRBV6-4
DNA: TGTGCCAGCAGCCGAGAGGGCACGTCTGGGGCCAACGTCCTGACTTTC
CDR3: CASSREGTSGANVLTF

size: many
J: TRBJ1-2
D: TRBD1
V: TRBV6-5
DNA: TGTGCCATCAGTACAGGGGGCCGCGAAAGCGGCGGCTACACCTTC
CDR3: CAISTGGRESGGYTF

size: many
J: TRBJ2-7
D: -
V: TRBV4-1
DNA: TGCGCCAGCAGCCAAGGTGAAGGGAGGTACGAGCAGTACTTC
CDR3: CASSQGEGRYEQYF

size: many
J: TRBJ2-1
D: -
V: TRBV11-2
DNA: TGTGCCAGCAGCTTAGATCATGGGGAGGTGGATGAGCAGTTCTTC
CDR3: CASSLDHGEVDEQFF

size: many
J: TRBJ1-1
D: TRBD1
V: TRBV28
DNA: TGTGCCAGCATCCGCACAGGGGGGATTTTTAAGGGAGCTTTCTTT
CDR3: CASIRTGGIFKGAFF

size: many
J: TRBJ2-5
D: TRBD2
V: TRBV6-1
DNA: TGTGCCAGCAGTGAGACCAGCGGGAGAAAAGAGACCCAGTACTTC
CDR3: CASSETSGRKETQYF

size: many
J: TRBJ1-2
D: -
V: TRBV4-1
DNA: TGCGCCAGCAGCCAAGTCAGTAATTCCGACTATGGCTACACCTTC
CDR3: CASSQVSNSDYGYTF

size: -
J: TRBJ1-2
D: -
V: TRBV11-2
DNA: TGTGCCAGCAGCTTAGAGGGGTTGGGACTCTATGGCTACACCTTC
CDR3: CASSLEGLGLYGYTF

size: many
J: TRBJ2-1
D: -
V: TRBV15
DNA: TGTGCCACCAGCAGAGGTACGGACTACCTCTACAATGAGCAGTTCTTC
CDR3: CATSRGTDYLYNEQFF

size: many
J: TRBJ2-3
D: TRBD2
V: TRBV7-6
DNA: TGTGCCAGCAGCTTAGCGGCTAGCGGTCCCCCGGTGGATACGCAGTATTTT
CDR3: CASSLAASGPPVDTQYF

size: many
J: TRBJ2-7
D: -
V: TRBV4-2
DNA: TGTGCCAGCAGCCAAGATCTTCCGGGGGGCGCACCCGAGCAGTACTTC
CDR3: CASSQDLPGGAPEQYF

size: many
J: TRBJ2-1
D: TRBD1
V: TRBV11-3
DNA: TGTGCCAGCAGCCCCGGGACAGGGATTCTCCATGAGCAGTTCTTC
CDR3: CASSPGTGILHEQFF

size: many
J: TRBJ1-4
D: -
V: TRBV29-1
DNA: TGCAGCGTCCTCCCCAGTTTAAATGAAAAACTGTTTTTT
CDR3: CSVLPSLNEKLFF

size: many
J: TRBJ2-7
D: -
V: TRBV21-1
DNA: TGTGCCAGCAGTACACGGGACAGAGTCGTTTACGAGCAGTACTTC
CDR3: CASSTRDRVVYEQYF

size: few
J: TRBJ2-7
D: TRBD1
V: TRBV27
DNA: TGTGCCAGCCTTGGGACAGGGTACGAGCAGTACTTC
CDR3: CASLGTGYEQYF

size: many
J: TRBJ2-1
D: TRBD2
V: TRBV5-8
DNA: TGTGCCAGCAGCTTGACGGGGAGCGGGGCGAGCAATGAGCAGTTCTTC
CDR3: CASSLTGSGASNEQFF

size: many
J: TRBJ1-1
D: TRBD1
V: TRBV27
DNA: TGTGCCAGCAAGGCAGGGGGTACTGAAGCTTTCTTT
CDR3: CASKAGGTEAFF